Presented here are 8 T cell receptor beta chains from one specimen sequenced in a study of T cell changes during pregnancy in multiple sclerosis (dated by TCRdb to about 2019). Library preparation employed the immunoSEQ multiplex PCR assay. TCRdb mirrors the immuneACCESS table, restricted to in-frame sequences. Some clones are absent from its copies; in checked studies, under half trace to an unresolved V gene, and the reason for the others is unknown. Recorded for this sample are roughly 42,000 clones; roughly 90% of them occurred a single time. The ten most abundant clones make up around 7% of the sample. The source was CD8+ T cells from peripheral blood mononuclear cells, collected in the third trimester of pregnancy. The receptors stem from a female donor with multiple sclerosis, enrolled in a pregnancy study.

The rearrangement links TRBV6-1 to TRBJ2-7; 9 nucleotides line up with TRBD2. This CDR3 is 15 amino acids long. Germline V gives CDR1 MNHNS, CDR2 SASEGT. V was clipped by 4 bases and J by 4 bases; unmatched bases: 8. CDR3 protein: CASSGGLAGSYEQYF. The CDR3 DNA follows: TGTGCCAGCAGTGGGGGACTAGCAGGATCTTACGAGCAGTACTTC.

The chain joins TRBV27 to TRBJ1-1; D is unclear. Germline CDR1 reads MNHEY; CDR2 reads SMNVEV (reference sequence). The V and J ends lost 8 bases and 1 base respectively, with 14 bases between them. The CDR3 extends over 14 amino acids. Written as DNA, the CDR3 is TGTGCCAGCTCCGAGGAATACGGGAACACTGAAGCTTTCTTT. It specifies CASSEEYGNTEAFF.

This rearrangement joins TRBV27 to TRBJ1-1, with D perhaps matching TRBD1 (6 bases). CDR1 is MNHEY and CDR2 is SMNVEV in the germline V gene (reference sequence). The CDR3 length is 13 residues. Trimming left V 5 bases short and J 5 bases short, with 12 bases between. The DNA for the CDR3 is TGTGCCAGCAGTCTAAGGGGGAAGACTGAAGCTTTCTTT. As protein: CASSLRGKTEAFF.

The chain has TRBV9 and TRBJ1-1; D is undetermined. V lost 3 bases to trimming and J lost 0 bases, with 6 bases between them. CDR3 size: 13 residues. Germline lookup yields CDR1 SGDLS and CDR2 YYNGEE. The CDR3 sequence is CASSEWLNTEAFF. CDR3 DNA sequence: TGTGCCAGCAGCGAATGGCTGAACACTGAAGCTTTCTTT.

The rearrangement links TRBV18 to TRBJ2-5, with 8 nucleotides matching TRBD2. The CDR3 runs 15 residues. Germline CDR1 is KGHSH and CDR2 is LQKENI. After removal of 2 bases from V and 3 bases from J, the junction contained 5 bases not matched to a gene. The CDR3 loop reads CASSPMVGGEETQYF. In DNA, the CDR3 is TGTGCCAGCTCACCAATGGTCGGGGGGGAAGAGACCCAGTACTTC.

The count of this clone is one. V is TRBV28 and J is TRBJ2-7, with 9 bases identical to TRBD1. Germline trimming cut 6 bases from V and 1 base from J; bases unmatched to any gene: 10. The CDR3 spans 16 residues. CDR1 and CDR2 from the germline V gene are MDHEN and SYDVKM. For the CDR3, the DNA is TGTGCCAGCAGCCCCCCGCCCGGGACAGGGTCCTACGAGCAGTACTTC. It specifies CASSPPPGTGSYEQYF. The full variable domain, with the rest looked up from reference TRBV28 and TRBJ2-7, is DVKVTQSSRYLVKRTGEKVFLECVQDMDHENMFWYRQDPGLGLRLIYFSYDVKMKEKGDIPEGYSVSREKKERFSLILESASTNQTSMYLCASSPPPGTGSYEQYFGPGTRLTVT.

This clone was observed a single time. The gene calls are TRBV27 and TRBJ2-7, with D tentatively TRBD1 (6 bases). Germline CDR1 MNHEY, CDR2 SMNVEV (reference sequence). The CDR3 sequence is 12 residues long. Trimming shortened V by 2 bases and J by 8 bases, and 10 bases separated the two germline ends. The CDR3 protein is CASSLVGAQQYF. The CDR3 DNA reads TGTGCCAGCAGTTTAGTGGGGGCTCAGCAGTACTTC.

This chain links TRBV4-3 with TRBJ2-6; D is undetermined. Germline V gene lookup returns CDR1 LGHNA and CDR2 YSLEER. The CDR3 runs to 16 residues. The V end was cut by 0 bases, the J end by 0 bases, with 6 bases between. CDR3 sequence reads: CASSQDPFSGANVLTF. As DNA, the CDR3 is TGCGCCAGCAGCCAAGATCCGTTCTCTGGGGCCAACGTCCTGACTTTC.